This T cell receptor (beta chain) was sequenced during a study of T cell responses to AZD1222 COVID-19 vaccine. Profiled with immunoSEQ multiplex PCR; TCRdb holds only in-frame clones, not every one. This repertoire shows around 79,000 clones, about 91% found once; its top ten account for 15% to 20%. The CDR3 loop spans 12 amino acids. From germline, CDR1 is KGHDR and CDR2 SFDVKD. Trimming shortened V by 7 bases and J by 4 bases, and 9 bases separated the two germline ends. Findings and caveats of the study: At baseline, just a handful of AZD1222 recipients tested seropositive.

Comment on this clone: The antigen is unknown.

This sequence was found in an adult in good health. This chain joins TRBV24-1 and TRBJ1-2; D call uncertain. The sequences come from peripheral blood, collected on day 0 of AZD1222 vaccination. In DNA, the CDR3 is TGTGCCACCAGGGACGGAGGCTATGGCTACACCTTC. Protein: CATRDGGYGYTF.